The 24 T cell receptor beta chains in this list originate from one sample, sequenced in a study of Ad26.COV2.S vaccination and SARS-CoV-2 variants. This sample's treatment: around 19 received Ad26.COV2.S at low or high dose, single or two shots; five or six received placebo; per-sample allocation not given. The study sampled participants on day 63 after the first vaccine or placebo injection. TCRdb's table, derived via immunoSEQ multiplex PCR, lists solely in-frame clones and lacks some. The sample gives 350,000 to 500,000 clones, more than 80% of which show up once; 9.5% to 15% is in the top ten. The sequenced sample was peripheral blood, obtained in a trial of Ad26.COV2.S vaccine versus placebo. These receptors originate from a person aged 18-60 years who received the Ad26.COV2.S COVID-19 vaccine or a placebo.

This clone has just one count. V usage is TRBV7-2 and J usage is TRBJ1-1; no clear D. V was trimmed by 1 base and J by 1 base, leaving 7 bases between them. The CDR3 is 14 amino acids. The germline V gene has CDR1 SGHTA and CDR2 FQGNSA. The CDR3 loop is CASSLDYRNTEAFF. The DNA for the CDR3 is TGTGCCAGCAGCTTAGATTACAGGAACACTGAAGCTTTCTTT.

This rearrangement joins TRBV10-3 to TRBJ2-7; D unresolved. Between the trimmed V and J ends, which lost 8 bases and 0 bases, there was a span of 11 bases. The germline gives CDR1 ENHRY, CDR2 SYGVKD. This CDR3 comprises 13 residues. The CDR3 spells CAIRGGRSYEQYF. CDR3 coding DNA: TGTGCCATCCGTGGCGGACGCTCCTACGAGCAGTACTTC.

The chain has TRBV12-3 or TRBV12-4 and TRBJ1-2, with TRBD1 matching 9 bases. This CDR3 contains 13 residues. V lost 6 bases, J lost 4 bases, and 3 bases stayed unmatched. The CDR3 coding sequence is TGTGCCAGCAGCCCGGGACAGGGCTATGGCTACACCTTC. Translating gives CASSPGQGYGYTF.

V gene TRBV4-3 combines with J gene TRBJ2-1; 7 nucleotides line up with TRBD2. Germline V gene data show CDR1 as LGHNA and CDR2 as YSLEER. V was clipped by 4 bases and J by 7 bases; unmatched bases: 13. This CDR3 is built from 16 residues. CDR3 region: CASSPLGSGLRNEQFF. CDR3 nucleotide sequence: TGCGCCAGCAGCCCCCTCGGTAGCGGGCTTAGGAATGAGCAGTTCTTC.

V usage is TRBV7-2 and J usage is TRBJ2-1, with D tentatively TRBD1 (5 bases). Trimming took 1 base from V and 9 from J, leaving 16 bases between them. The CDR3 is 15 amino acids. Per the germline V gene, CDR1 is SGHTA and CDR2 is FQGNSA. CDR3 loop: CASSLDPGYNGEQFF. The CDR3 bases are TGTGCCAGCAGCTTAGATCCAGGGTATAACGGTGAGCAGTTCTTC.

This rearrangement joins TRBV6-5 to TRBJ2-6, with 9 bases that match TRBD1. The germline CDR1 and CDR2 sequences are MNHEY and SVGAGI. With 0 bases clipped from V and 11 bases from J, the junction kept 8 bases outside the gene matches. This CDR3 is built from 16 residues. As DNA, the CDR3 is TGTGCCAGCAGTTACTCGGACAGGGGAAATAGGGACGTCCTGACTTTC. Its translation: CASSYSDRGNRDVLTF.

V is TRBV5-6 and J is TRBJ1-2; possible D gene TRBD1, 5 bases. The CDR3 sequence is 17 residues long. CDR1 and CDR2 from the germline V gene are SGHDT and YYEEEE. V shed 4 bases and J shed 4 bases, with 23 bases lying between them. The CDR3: CASSLKTAPKLSYGYTF. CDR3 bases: TGTGCCAGCAGCCTCAAGACAGCCCCTAAACTTTCCTATGGCTACACCTTC.

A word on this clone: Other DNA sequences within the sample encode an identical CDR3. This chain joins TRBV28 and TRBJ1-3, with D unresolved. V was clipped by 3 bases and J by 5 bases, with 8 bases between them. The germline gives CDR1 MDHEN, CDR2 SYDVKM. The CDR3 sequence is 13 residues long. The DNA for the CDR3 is TGTGCCAGCAGTTTGTCGGGTCGAAACACCATATATTTT. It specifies CASSLSGRNTIYF. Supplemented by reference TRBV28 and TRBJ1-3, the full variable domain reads DVKVTQSSRYLVKRTGEKVFLECVQDMDHENMFWYRQDPGLGLRLIYFSYDVKMKEKGDIPEGYSVSREKKERFSLILESASTNQTSMYLCASSLSGRNTIYFGEGSWLTVV.

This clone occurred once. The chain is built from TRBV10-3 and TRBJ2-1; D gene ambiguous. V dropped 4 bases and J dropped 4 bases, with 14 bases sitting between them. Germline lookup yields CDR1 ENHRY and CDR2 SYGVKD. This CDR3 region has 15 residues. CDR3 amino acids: CAISVWAEQYNEQFF. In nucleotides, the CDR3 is TGTGCCATCAGTGTTTGGGCGGAGCAATACAATGAGCAGTTCTTC.

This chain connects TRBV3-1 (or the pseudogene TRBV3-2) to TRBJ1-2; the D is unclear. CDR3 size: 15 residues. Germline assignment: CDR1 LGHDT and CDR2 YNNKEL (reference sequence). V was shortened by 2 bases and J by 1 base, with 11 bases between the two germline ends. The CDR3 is CASSQSALYNYGYTF. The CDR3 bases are TGTGCCAGCAGCCAATCAGCCTTGTATAACTATGGCTACACCTTC.

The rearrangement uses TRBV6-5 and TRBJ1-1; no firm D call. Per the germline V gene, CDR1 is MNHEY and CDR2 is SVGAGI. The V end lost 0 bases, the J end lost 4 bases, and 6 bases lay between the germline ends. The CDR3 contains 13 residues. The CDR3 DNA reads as TGTGCCAGCAGTTACTCAGGGTTCACTGAAGCTTTCTTT. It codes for CASSYSGFTEAFF.

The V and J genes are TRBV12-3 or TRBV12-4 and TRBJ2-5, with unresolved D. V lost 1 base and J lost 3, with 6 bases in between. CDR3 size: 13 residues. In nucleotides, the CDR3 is TGTGCCAGCAGTTTAGTCACGAAAGAGACCCAGTACTTC. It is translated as CASSLVTKETQYF.

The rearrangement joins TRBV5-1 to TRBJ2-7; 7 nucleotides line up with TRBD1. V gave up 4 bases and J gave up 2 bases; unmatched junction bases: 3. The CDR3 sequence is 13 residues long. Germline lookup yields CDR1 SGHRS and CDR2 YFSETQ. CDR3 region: CASSNGQAYEQYF. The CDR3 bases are TGCGCCAGCAGCAACGGACAGGCCTACGAGCAGTACTTC.

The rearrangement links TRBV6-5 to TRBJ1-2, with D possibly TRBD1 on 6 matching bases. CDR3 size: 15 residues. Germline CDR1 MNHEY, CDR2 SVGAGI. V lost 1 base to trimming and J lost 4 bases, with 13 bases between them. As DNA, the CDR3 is TGTGCCAGCAGTTACTTGGGGGGGCAGGGCTATGGCTACACCTTC. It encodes CASSYLGGQGYGYTF.

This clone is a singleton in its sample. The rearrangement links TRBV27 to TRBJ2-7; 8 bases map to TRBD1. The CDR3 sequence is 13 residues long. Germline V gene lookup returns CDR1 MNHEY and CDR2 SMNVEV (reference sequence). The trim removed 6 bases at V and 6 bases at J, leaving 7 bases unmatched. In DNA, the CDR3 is TGTGCCAGCAGCATCGGACAGGGACTCGAGCAGTACTTC. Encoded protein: CASSIGQGLEQYF.

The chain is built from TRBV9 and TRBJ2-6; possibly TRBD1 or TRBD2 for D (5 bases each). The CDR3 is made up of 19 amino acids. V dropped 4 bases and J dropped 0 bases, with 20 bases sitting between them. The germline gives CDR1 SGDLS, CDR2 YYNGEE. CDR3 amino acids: CASSSNPGPVLSGANVLTF. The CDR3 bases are TGTGCCAGCAGCTCCAACCCGGGACCCGTCCTCTCTGGGGCCAACGTCCTGACTTTC. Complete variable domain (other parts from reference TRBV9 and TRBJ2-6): DSGVTQTPKHLITATGQRVTLRCSPRSGDLSVYWYQQSLDQGLQFLIQYYNGEERAKGNILERFSAQQFPDLHSELNLSSLELGDSALYFCASSSNPGPVLSGANVLTFGAGSRLTVL.

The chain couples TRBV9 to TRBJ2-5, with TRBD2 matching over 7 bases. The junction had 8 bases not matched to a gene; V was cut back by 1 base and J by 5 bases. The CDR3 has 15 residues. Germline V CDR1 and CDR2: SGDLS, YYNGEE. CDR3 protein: CASSVSPGGKETQYF. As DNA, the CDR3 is TGTGCCAGCAGCGTAAGCCCGGGGGGAAAGGAGACCCAGTACTTC.

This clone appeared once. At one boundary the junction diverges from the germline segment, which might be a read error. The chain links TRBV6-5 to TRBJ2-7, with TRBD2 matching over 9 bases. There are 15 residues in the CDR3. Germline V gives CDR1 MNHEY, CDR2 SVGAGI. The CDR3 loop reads CANSYSGLAGYEQYF. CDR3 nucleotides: TGTGCCAACAGTTACTCGGGACTAGCAGGCTACGAGCAGTACTTC.

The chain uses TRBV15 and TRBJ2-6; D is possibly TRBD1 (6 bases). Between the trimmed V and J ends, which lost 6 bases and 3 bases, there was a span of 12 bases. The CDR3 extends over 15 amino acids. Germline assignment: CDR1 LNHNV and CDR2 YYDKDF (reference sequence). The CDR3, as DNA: TGTGCCACCAGGCAGGGGCTAGGTGGGGCCAACGTCCTGACTTTC. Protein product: CATRQGLGGANVLTF.

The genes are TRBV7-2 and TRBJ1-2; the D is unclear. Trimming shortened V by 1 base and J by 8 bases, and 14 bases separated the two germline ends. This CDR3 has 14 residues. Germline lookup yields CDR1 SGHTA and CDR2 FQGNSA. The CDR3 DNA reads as TGTGCCAGCAGCTTAGTGAAGACCCAAGGGGGCTACACCTTC. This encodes CASSLVKTQGGYTF.

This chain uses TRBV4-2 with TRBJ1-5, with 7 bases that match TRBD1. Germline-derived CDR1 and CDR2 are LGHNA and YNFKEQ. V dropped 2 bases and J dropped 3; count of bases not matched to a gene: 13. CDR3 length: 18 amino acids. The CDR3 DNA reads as TGTGCCAGCAGCCAAACCAATCCGGGACAGCAAAACAATCAGCCCCAGCATTTT. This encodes CASSQTNPGQQNNQPQHF.

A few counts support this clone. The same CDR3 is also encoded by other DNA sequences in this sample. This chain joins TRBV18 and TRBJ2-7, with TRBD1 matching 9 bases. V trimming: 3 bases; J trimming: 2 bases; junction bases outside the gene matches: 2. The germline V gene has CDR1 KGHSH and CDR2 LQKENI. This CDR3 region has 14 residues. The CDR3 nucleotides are TGTGCCAGCTCACCGGGACAGGGCACCTACGAGCAGTACTTC. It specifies CASSPGQGTYEQYF.

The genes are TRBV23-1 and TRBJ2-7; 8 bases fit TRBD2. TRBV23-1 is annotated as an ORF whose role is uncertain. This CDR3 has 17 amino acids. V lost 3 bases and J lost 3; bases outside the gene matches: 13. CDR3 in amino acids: CASSHQSSQREIYEQYF. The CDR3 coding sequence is TGCGCCAGCAGTCATCAGAGCAGCCAGCGGGAGATCTACGAGCAGTACTTC.

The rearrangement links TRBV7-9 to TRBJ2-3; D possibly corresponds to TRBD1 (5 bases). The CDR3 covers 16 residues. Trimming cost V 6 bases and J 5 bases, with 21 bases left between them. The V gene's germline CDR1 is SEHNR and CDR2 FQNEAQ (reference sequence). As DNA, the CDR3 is TGTGCCAGCAGGGGGCTGGACCCCAAAGGGATAGATACGCAGTATTTT. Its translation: CASRGLDPKGIDTQYF.